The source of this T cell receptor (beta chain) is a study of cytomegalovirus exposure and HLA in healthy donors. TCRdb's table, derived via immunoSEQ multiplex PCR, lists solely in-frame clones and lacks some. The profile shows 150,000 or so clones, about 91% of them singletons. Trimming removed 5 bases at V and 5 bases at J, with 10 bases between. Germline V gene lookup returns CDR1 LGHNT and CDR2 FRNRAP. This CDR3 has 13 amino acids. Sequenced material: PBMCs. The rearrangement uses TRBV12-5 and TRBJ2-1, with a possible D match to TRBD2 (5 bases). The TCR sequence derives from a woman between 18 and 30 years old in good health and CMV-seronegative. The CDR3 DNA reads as TGTGCTAGTGGTATGAGGGAGCACAATGAGCAGTTCTTC. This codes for CASGMREHNEQFF. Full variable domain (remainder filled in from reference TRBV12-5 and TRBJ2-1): DARVTQTPRHKVTEMGQEVTMRCQPILGHNTVFWYRQTMMQGLELLAYFRNRAPLDDSGMPKDRFSAEMPDATLATLKIQPSEPRDSAVYFCASGMREHNEQFFGPGTRLTVL.